The present T cell receptor (beta chain) was sequenced within a study of CD8 T cells in ankylosing spondylitis. The sample holds a few counts of this clonotype. TCRdb re-called the 5' RACE reads with MiXCR, one entry per CDR3 protein. The sample has a few hundred thousand distinct CDR3 sequences; around 25% are singletons. The origin of this receptor is a male donor with ankylosing spondylitis or in good health (not recorded which). The sample taken for sequencing was blood, either unsorted or a sorted T cell fraction (not recorded which).

CDR3 residues: CASSLYGQETQYF. The CDR3 nucleotides are TGTGCCAGCAGTTTATACGGGCAAGAGACCCAGTACTTC. This chain joins TRBV27 and TRBJ2-5; D gene ambiguous. Germline CDR1 and CDR2: MNHEY and SMNVEV (reference sequence). The CDR3 extends over 13 amino acids. V was pared by 1 base and J by 2 bases, with 5 bases between.